A selection of T cell receptor beta chains follows, all from one sample in a study of T cell responses to AZD1222 COVID-19 vaccine. The protocol was immunoSEQ multiplex PCR, while the TCRdb copy is restricted to in-frame clones and leaves out a portion. The repertoire includes some 87,000 clones, 91% of them detected once, and roughly 5.6% sits in the top ten. The material was peripheral blood, obtained on day 0 of MenACWY control vaccination. Receptors originate from an adult in good health. Each CDR3 is given with its conserved first and last residue. The D gene is left open where the match is weak. Not every row has a clone size; where given, it reads once, few, many or a size class.

j_call	v_call	d_call	clone_size	cdr3_aa	cdr3_nt
TRBJ2-3	TRBV12-3/TRBV12-4	TRBD2	.	CASKRLAGYTQYF	TGTGCCAGCAAGAGGCTAGCGGGGTATACGCAGTATTTT
TRBJ2-7	TRBV7-2	TRBD2	.	CASSVTSGESYEQYF	TGTGCCAGCAGCGTGACTAGCGGGGAATCCTACGAGCAGTACTTC
TRBJ1-5	TRBV7-9	TRBD1	.	CASSLGQDFEPQHF	TGTGCCAGCAGCCTTGGACAGGATTTTGAGCCCCAGCATTTT
TRBJ2-7	TRBV5-6	TRBD2	.	CASSLRVVAGVHEQYF	TGTGCCAGCAGCTTGCGGGTAGTGGCGGGAGTCCACGAGCAGTACTTC
TRBJ1-4	TRBV7-2	.	.	CASSPTAQVNEKLFF	TGTGCCAGCAGCCCCACCGCACAGGTTAATGAAAAACTGTTTTTT
TRBJ2-5	TRBV5-5	TRBD1	.	CASSLDWGQGSRQETQYF	TGTGCCAGCAGCTTGGACTGGGGACAGGGTTCCCGCCAAGAGACCCAGTACTTC
TRBJ2-1	TRBV5-1	.	.	CASSPGGGPYNEQFF	TGCGCCAGCAGCCCCGGAGGGGGACCCTACAATGAGCAGTTCTTC
TRBJ2-7	TRBV2	.	.	CASSDTGVPYEQYF	TGTGCCAGCAGTGATACAGGAGTTCCCTACGAGCAGTACTTC
TRBJ1-1	TRBV5-4	TRBD1	.	CASSKGTGRNTEAFF	TGTGCCAGCAGCAAGGGGACAGGGCGGAACACTGAAGCTTTCTTT
TRBJ2-1	TRBV3-1/TRBV3-2	TRBD2	.	CASSQDRAGGSQFF	TGTGCCAGCAGCCAAGATCGGGCGGGGGGATCTCAGTTCTTC
TRBJ1-6	TRBV6-5	.	.	CASSERQDNSPLHF	TGTGCCAGCAGCGAGAGACAGGATAATTCACCCCTCCACTTT
TRBJ1-1	TRBV10-3	.	.	CAMSGGSTEAFF	TGTGCCATGAGTGGGGGGAGCACTGAAGCTTTCTTT
TRBJ2-5	TRBV7-9	.	once	CASSLPGEGQETQYF	TGTGCCAGCAGCCTCCCGGGCGAAGGGCAAGAGACCCAGTACTTC
TRBJ2-3	TRBV7-8	.	.	CASSLGWTDTQYF	TGTGCCAGCAGCTTAGGTTGGACAGATACGCAGTATTTT
TRBJ2-3	TRBV10-1	.	.	CASSGTEITDTQYF	TGCGCCAGCAGCGGGACGGAAATCACAGATACGCAGTATTTT
TRBJ1-1	TRBV12-5	.	.	CASGLGGTSNTEAFF	TGTGCTAGTGGCCTTGGGGGGACGTCGAACACTGAAGCTTTCTTT
TRBJ2-2	TRBV6-2/TRBV6-3	TRBD1	.	CASSLTGDTGELFF	TGTGCCAGCAGCCTGACAGGGGACACCGGGGAGCTGTTTTTT
TRBJ2-7	TRBV2	.	.	CASSERLGGDYEQYF	TGTGCCAGCAGTGAAAGACTTGGGGGTGACTACGAGCAGTACTTC
TRBJ2-3	TRBV7-9	.	once	CASSLGHSWTDTQYF	TGTGCCAGCAGCTTAGGTCACAGTTGGACAGATACGCAGTATTTT
TRBJ1-6	TRBV7-2	TRBD1	.	CASSLGQGYNSPLHF	TGTGCCAGCAGCCTTGGACAGGGGTATAATTCACCCCTCCACTTT
TRBJ1-2	TRBV28	.	few	CASRIGQNYGYTF	TGTGCCAGCAGGATCGGACAGAACTATGGCTACACCTTC
TRBJ1-2	TRBV4-1	TRBD1	.	CASSQGQGEGYTF	TGCGCCAGCAGCCAAGGGCAGGGGGAGGGCTACACCTTC
TRBJ1-2	TRBV3-1/TRBV3-2	.	.	CASSVQAGSNYGYTF	TGTGCCAGCAGCGTCCAAGCAGGATCGAACTATGGCTACACCTTC
TRBJ2-1	TRBV10-3	TRBD1	.	CAISDDRERIDEQFF	TGTGCCATCAGTGACGACAGGGAGCGGATAGATGAGCAGTTCTTC
TRBJ1-3	TRBV28	.	.	CASSPPGVSGNTIYF	TGTGCCAGCAGTCCCCCCGGAGTCTCTGGAAACACCATATATTTT
TRBJ1-1	TRBV6-5	.	.	CASSYRLTGMNTEAFF	TGTGCCAGCAGCTACCGGCTCACGGGCATGAACACTGAAGCTTTCTTT
TRBJ1-3	TRBV7-9	.	.	CASSHPRDTYSGNTIYF	TGTGCCAGCAGCCACCCTCGGGACACCTACTCTGGAAACACCATATATTTT
TRBJ2-5	TRBV19	.	.	CASSSGGGRLETQYF	TGTGCCAGTAGTTCAGGGGGGGGTAGGTTGGAGACCCAGTACTTC
TRBJ2-7	TRBV19	TRBD2	.	CASSPVVAGGSYEQYF	TGTGCCAGCTCCCCGGTGGTAGCGGGAGGCTCCTACGAGCAGTACTTC
TRBJ2-3	TRBV6-6	TRBD1	.	CASSGQGASDTQYF	TGTGCCAGCTCGGGACAGGGGGCTTCAGATACGCAGTATTTT
TRBJ1-4	TRBV6-1	.	.	CASREGGVTNEKLFF	TGTGCCAGCAGGGAAGGAGGGGTAACTAATGAAAAACTGTTTTTT
TRBJ2-3	TRBV2	TRBD2	.	CASNGGGAISTDTQYF	TGTGCCAGCAACGGCGGGGGGGCGATAAGCACAGATACGCAGTATTTT
TRBJ2-3	TRBV19	.	.	CASSIRLGDTQYF	TGTGCCAGTAGTATAAGGTTGGGAGATACGCAGTATTTT
TRBJ1-2	TRBV13	TRBD1	once	CASRSTGVNYGYTF	TGTGCCAGCAGATCAACAGGGGTTAACTATGGCTACACCTTC
TRBJ2-7	TRBV6-2/TRBV6-3	TRBD2	.	CASSYPGTSGGAIYEQYF	TGTGCCAGCAGTTACCCCGGGACTAGCGGGGGGGCCATTTACGAGCAGTACTTC
TRBJ2-5	TRBV7-6	.	.	CASSLAGAIETQYF	TGTGCCAGCAGCTTAGCAGGGGCGATAGAGACCCAGTACTTC
TRBJ2-3	TRBV6-5	.	.	CANEDLTDTQYF	TGTGCCAACGAGGACCTCACAGATACGCAGTATTTT
TRBJ1-1	TRBV25-1	.	.	CASSGFLNTEAFF	TGTGCCAGCTCAGGTTTCTTGAACACTGAAGCTTTCTTT
TRBJ1-1	TRBV7-9	.	.	CASRGGGTAFF	TGTGCCAGCCGGGGCGGGGGGACGGCTTTCTTT
TRBJ2-7	TRBV4-2	.	.	CASSQTENSYEQYF	TGTGCCAGCAGCCAGACGGAAAACTCCTACGAGCAGTACTTC
TRBJ2-2	TRBV9	.	.	CASSVSGRRGTGELFF	TGTGCCAGCAGCGTAAGTGGAAGGAGGGGCACCGGGGAGCTGTTTTTT
TRBJ2-3	TRBV7-2	TRBD2	.	CASSTRTSGRITDTQYF	TGTGCCAGCAGCACTCGGACTAGCGGGAGAATCACAGATACGCAGTATTTT
TRBJ1-2	TRBV13	.	.	CASSLGLGDYGYTF	TGTGCCAGCAGCTTAGGCTTGGGTGACTATGGCTACACCTTC
TRBJ1-2	TRBV12-3/TRBV12-4	.	.	CASRRTGGYTF	TGTGCCAGCAGACGGACCGGTGGCTACACCTTC
TRBJ2-3	TRBV29-1	.	.	CSVAKRVGTDTQYF	TGCAGCGTTGCGAAGCGGGTTGGGACAGATACGCAGTATTTT
TRBJ1-1	TRBV6-5	.	once	CASSYSSVTEAFF	TGTGCCAGCAGTTACTCGTCGGTGACTGAAGCTTTCTTT
TRBJ1-5	TRBV7-6	.	.	CASSLGTEDSNQPQHF	TGTGCCAGCAGCTTAGGGACAGAGGATAGCAATCAGCCCCAGCATTTT
TRBJ2-5	TRBV19	TRBD2	.	CASSIGGRFQETQYF	TGTGCCAGTAGTATCGGCGGGAGATTCCAAGAGACCCAGTACTTC
TRBJ1-2	TRBV5-1	TRBD1	.	CASSLDGQGGFRGYTF	TGCGCCAGCAGCTTGGATGGACAGGGTGGCTTTCGTGGCTACACCTTC
TRBJ1-3	TRBV19	.	.	CASTRLGTTGNTIYF	TGTGCCAGTACGCGTCTTGGGACAACTGGAAACACCATATATTTT
TRBJ1-3	TRBV19	TRBD1	.	CASSINRGSSGNTIYF	TGTGCCAGTAGTATCAACAGGGGCAGCTCTGGAAACACCATATATTTT
TRBJ2-7	TRBV4-1	.	.	CASSQDPGGTLDSYEQYF	TGCGCCAGCAGCCAAGACCCAGGGGGGACCTTGGACTCCTACGAGCAGTACTTC
TRBJ1-1	TRBV19	.	.	CASSIWEGEAFF	TGTGCCAGTAGTATATGGGAGGGTGAAGCTTTCTTT
TRBJ2-3	TRBV5-1	.	.	CASALLDTDTQYF	TGCGCCAGCGCCCTCTTGGACACAGATACGCAGTATTTT
TRBJ1-3	TRBV6-5	TRBD1	.	CASRTGSGNTIYF	TGTGCCAGCAGGACAGGGTCGGGAAACACCATATATTTT
TRBJ2-5	TRBV6-6	.	.	CASSYPDEGETQYF	TGTGCCAGCAGTTACCCGGACGAGGGGGAGACCCAGTACTTC
TRBJ1-5	TRBV28	.	.	CASSSPGLLQHF	TGTGCCAGCAGTTCCCCGGGGCTACTTCAGCATTTT
TRBJ2-3	TRBV24-1	.	.	CATSDPSTQYF	TGTGCCACCAGTGACCCCTCAACGCAGTATTTT
TRBJ1-5	TRBV28	TRBD1	few	CASRAGGSNQPQHF	TGTGCCAGCAGGGCAGGGGGAAGCAATCAGCCCCAGCATTTT